The 14 T cell receptor beta chains in this list originate from one sample, sequenced in a study of blood T cell repertoires in COVID-19. Only in-frame clones appear in the TCRdb table, and some are missing; sequencing was by immunoSEQ multiplex PCR. The sample records about 180,000 clones, more than 70% being singletons. Sequencing was done on a sample of PBMCs or T cells enriched from blood (not recorded which). The receptors here all came from a woman in her 30s who had recovered from COVID-19.

The V call is TRBV15, the J call TRBJ1-4; D call uncertain. Trimming removed 8 bases at V and 7 bases at J, with 20 bases between. CDR3 size: 15 residues. Germline V gene lookup returns CDR1 LNHNV and CDR2 YYDKDF (reference sequence). The CDR3 nucleotides are TGTGCCACCGGGCAGGAAGGGTATGAGGGTGAAAAACTGTTTTTT. This codes for CATGQEGYEGEKLFF.

The rearrangement uses TRBV7-9 and TRBJ2-5, with 7 positions matching TRBD2. Germline CDR1 is SEHNR and CDR2 is FQNEAQ (reference sequence). This CDR3 region has 15 residues. J gave up 2 bases and V 4 bases, and 7 bases lay outside the gene matches. The CDR3 loop is CASSSGAGSQETQYF. The CDR3 nucleotides read TGTGCCAGCAGCTCCGGAGCGGGATCTCAAGAGACCCAGTACTTC.

The V and J genes are TRBV5-1 and TRBJ2-5; maybe TRBD1 (5 bases). V lost 2 bases, J lost 11 bases, and 16 bases lay in between. This CDR3 is built from 13 residues. Germline CDR1 is SGHRS and CDR2 is YFSETQ. The CDR3 region has the DNA TGCGCCAGCAGCTTCTGGGGCTCGCTACAGCAGTACTTC. Protein sequence: CASSFWGSLQQYF.

The chain has TRBV6-6 and TRBJ2-1; D gene ambiguous. Per germline, CDR1 MNHNY and CDR2 SVGAGI (reference sequence). V lost 5 bases and J 7 bases, leaving 9 bases between the germline ends. The CDR3 has 12 residues. The chain's CDR3 is CASSPDINEQFF. The CDR3, as DNA: TGTGCCAGCAGTCCTGACATAAATGAGCAGTTCTTC.

The chain couples TRBV27 to TRBJ2-2; TRBD1 might be the D (6 bases). CDR1 and CDR2 (germline): MNHEY, SMNVEV (reference sequence). The CDR3 runs to 18 residues. Trimming took off 3 bases at V and 0 bases at J, with 17 bases between the two ends. The CDR3 DNA reads TGTGCCAGCAGTTTGGACAGAGTATGGGATTCGAACACCGGGGAGCTGTTTTTT. Translating it yields CASSLDRVWDSNTGELFF.

This chain connects TRBV7-2 to TRBJ1-2; 11 bases line up with TRBD1. J was trimmed by 7 bases and V by 1 base; bases with no gene match: 14. The CDR3 is made up of 18 amino acids. Germline values: CDR1 SGHTA, CDR2 FQGNSA. In DNA, the CDR3 is TGTGCCAGCAGCTTAGTGGGGTGGGGACAGGGGGGAGTTAGTGGCTACACCTTC. This sequence encodes CASSLVGWGQGGVSGYTF.

This clone was found a few times. The V gene is TRBV7-2, the J gene TRBJ1-1; D is ambiguous. Germline V lookup: CDR1 SGHTA, CDR2 FQGNSA. The CDR3 has 13 residues. Trimming pared 3 bases from V and 1 base from J, leaving 6 bases between. The CDR3 DNA reads as TGTGCCAGCAGCTTGGCCAGGAACACTGAAGCTTTCTTT. Protein: CASSLARNTEAFF.

The rearrangement links TRBV4-1 to TRBJ2-2, with 11 bases matching TRBD1. The CDR3 is 18 residues long. Germline V gene lookup returns CDR1 MGHRA and CDR2 YSYEKL. After removal of 5 bases from V and 0 bases from J, the junction contained 8 bases not matched to a gene. The CDR3 bases are TGCGCCAGCAGCACACGGGACAGGGGGAGAGCGAACACCGGGGAGCTGTTTTTT. Protein: CASSTRDRGRANTGELFF.

CDR3: CASSQSTANYEQYF. The CDR3 coding sequence is TGCGCCAGCAGCCAATCGACAGCTAACTACGAGCAGTACTTC. This chain links TRBV4-1 with TRBJ2-7, with D perhaps TRBD1 (5 bases). Germline lookup yields CDR1 MGHRA and CDR2 YSYEKL. Trimming removed 2 bases at V and 3 bases at J, with 11 bases between. The CDR3 covers 14 residues.

The rearrangement uses TRBV29-1 and TRBJ1-2; no clear D. V lost 3 bases and J lost 7, with 12 bases in between. The CDR3 is 12 residues long. Germline V gene sequence: CDR1 SQVTM, CDR2 ANQGSEA. Here the CDR3 reads CSVDKGEGGYTF. The DNA for the CDR3 is TGCAGCGTTGATAAGGGAGAGGGTGGCTACACCTTC.

The CDR3 spells CASSYRGPYEQYF. The CDR3 DNA is TGTGCCAGCAGCTATCGCGGCCCCTACGAGCAGTACTTC. The V and J genes are TRBV12-3 or TRBV12-4 and TRBJ2-7; D is ambiguous. The V gene lost 6 bases and the J gene lost 2 bases, with 11 bases spanning the gap. The CDR3 sequence is 13 residues long.

This rearrangement joins TRBV6-1 to TRBJ2-7; TRBD1 matches 11 bases. Germline values: CDR1 MNHNS, CDR2 SASEGT. This CDR3 is built from 15 residues. The junction had 3 bases not matched to a gene; V was cut back by 2 bases and J by 3 bases. CDR3 in amino acids: CASSESGTGGYEQYF. CDR3 nucleotides: TGTGCCAGCAGTGAATCTGGGACAGGGGGCTACGAGCAGTACTTC.

V and J are TRBV6-2 or TRBV6-3 and TRBJ2-2; weak D call: TRBD1 (6 bases). V was shortened by 4 bases and J by 2 bases, with 11 bases between the two germline ends. The CDR3 runs 15 residues. Germline V gene lookup returns CDR1 MNHEY and CDR2 SVGEGT. The CDR3 loop reads CASSSGHENTGELFF. Here the CDR3 DNA reads TGTGCCAGCAGTTCGGGACACGAAAACACCGGGGAGCTGTTTTTT.

CDR3 sequence: CASSQAQRSSYNEQFF. CDR3 bases: TGCGCCAGCAGCCAAGCTCAGAGGAGCTCCTACAATGAGCAGTTCTTC. This chain connects TRBV4-1 to TRBJ2-1; no clear D gene. The CDR3 has 16 residues. V was shortened by 1 base and J by 0 bases, with 10 bases between the two germline ends. The germline V gene has CDR1 MGHRA and CDR2 YSYEKL.